This is a list of T cell receptor beta chains from one sample in a study of blood T cell repertoires in COVID-19. This table comes from immunoSEQ multiplex PCR, and its TCRdb copy is limited to in-frame clones, with some not included. The table lists tens of thousands of clones, approximately 80% of them singletons. The source material was peripheral blood. These receptors all come from a man older than 75 with COVID-19, enrolled during active disease. CDR3s include the opening cysteine and the closing phenylalanine or tryptophan. The D gene is left open where the match is weak. For some rows the clone size is stated as once, few or many, or as a class when expanded; others skip it.

cdr3_aa: CASSDERTPGGADTQYF
cdr3_nt: TGTGCCAGCAGTGACGAGAGGACGCCGGGGGGCGCAGATACGCAGTATTTT
v_call: TRBV6-4
d_call: .
j_call: TRBJ2-3
clone_size: .

cdr3_aa: CASSILSGGGTGELFF
cdr3_nt: TGTGCCAGTAGTATTCTGTCGGGAGGGGGAACCGGGGAGCTGTTTTTT
v_call: TRBV19
d_call: TRBD2
j_call: TRBJ2-2
clone_size: .

cdr3_aa: CASSLDLAGLYEQYF
cdr3_nt: TGTGCCAGCAGCTTAGATCTAGCGGGGTTATACGAGCAGTACTTC
v_call: TRBV7-9
d_call: TRBD2
j_call: TRBJ2-7
clone_size: .

cdr3_aa: CASSLPGQSYGYTF
cdr3_nt: TGTGCCAGCAGCCTTCCGGGACAGTCCTATGGCTACACCTTC
v_call: TRBV3-1/TRBV3-2
d_call: TRBD1
j_call: TRBJ1-2
clone_size: .

cdr3_aa: CASSWGGSSTDTQYF
cdr3_nt: TGTGCCAGCAGTTGGGGGGGGAGCTCCACAGATACGCAGTATTTT
v_call: TRBV6-5
d_call: TRBD2
j_call: TRBJ2-3
clone_size: .

cdr3_aa: CASSLTPGGAGDTQYF
cdr3_nt: TGTGCCAGCAGCTTAACCCCCGGGGGGGCTGGAGATACGCAGTATTTT
v_call: TRBV7-6
d_call: TRBD2
j_call: TRBJ2-3
clone_size: few

cdr3_aa: CASSLSTTQNYGYTF
cdr3_nt: TGTGCCAGCAGTTTATCGACGACACAGAACTATGGCTACACCTTC
v_call: TRBV27
d_call: .
j_call: TRBJ1-2
clone_size: .

cdr3_aa: CASSPVGQGAHTDTQYF
cdr3_nt: TGTGCCAGCTCACCAGTGGGGCAAGGTGCTCACACAGATACGCAGTATTTT
v_call: TRBV18
d_call: .
j_call: TRBJ2-3
clone_size: .

cdr3_aa: CASRHPPQGDTYEQYF
cdr3_nt: TGTGCCAGCAGGCACCCCCCGCAGGGGGATACCTACGAGCAGTACTTC
v_call: TRBV27
d_call: TRBD1
j_call: TRBJ2-7
clone_size: .

cdr3_aa: CASSAWGQGFFLGRQPQHF
cdr3_nt: TGTGCCAGCAGCGCCTGGGGACAGGGGTTTTTCTTAGGTAGACAGCCCCAGCATTTT
v_call: TRBV9
d_call: TRBD1
j_call: TRBJ1-5
clone_size: .

cdr3_aa: CASSLDRVYSEAFF
cdr3_nt: TGTGCCAGCAGCCTGGACAGGGTGTACAGTGAAGCTTTCTTT
v_call: TRBV7-8
d_call: TRBD1
j_call: TRBJ1-1
clone_size: .

cdr3_aa: CASSLLGETVYEQYF
cdr3_nt: TGCGCCAGCAGCTTGTTAGGGGAAACAGTGTACGAGCAGTACTTC
v_call: TRBV5-1
d_call: .
j_call: TRBJ2-7
clone_size: few

cdr3_aa: CASSLDGVRSGNTIYF
cdr3_nt: TGCGCCAGCAGCTTGGACGGGGTACGCTCTGGAAACACCATATATTTT
v_call: TRBV5-1
d_call: .
j_call: TRBJ1-3
clone_size: .

cdr3_aa: CASSPQGESGNTIYF
cdr3_nt: TGTGCCAGCTCACCGCAGGGGGAGTCTGGAAACACCATATATTTT
v_call: TRBV18
d_call: TRBD1
j_call: TRBJ1-3
clone_size: .

cdr3_aa: CASSWRNRVGQPQHF
cdr3_nt: TGTGCCAGCAGCTGGCGAAACAGGGTAGGACAGCCCCAGCATTTT
v_call: TRBV7-3
d_call: .
j_call: TRBJ1-5
clone_size: many

cdr3_aa: CASSEGGTVNNQPQHF
cdr3_nt: TGTGCCAGCAGTGAAGGAGGGACAGTAAACAATCAGCCCCAGCATTTT
v_call: TRBV2
d_call: TRBD1
j_call: TRBJ1-5
clone_size: few

cdr3_aa: CASSERGSEGQPQHF
cdr3_nt: TGTGCCAGCAGTGAACGGGGGAGTGAGGGACAGCCCCAGCATTTT
v_call: TRBV6-1
d_call: .
j_call: TRBJ1-5
clone_size: .

cdr3_aa: CASRPQGDRGTEAFF
cdr3_nt: TGTGCCAGCAGACCCCAGGGGGATCGGGGCACTGAAGCTTTCTTT
v_call: TRBV28
d_call: TRBD1
j_call: TRBJ1-1
clone_size: .

cdr3_aa: CASSPGTGNRANYGYTF
cdr3_nt: TGTGCCAGCAGCCCAGGGACAGGGAATCGAGCTAACTATGGCTACACCTTC
v_call: TRBV2
d_call: TRBD1
j_call: TRBJ1-2
clone_size: .

cdr3_aa: CASSLAGTGGDYEQYF
cdr3_nt: TGCGCCAGCAGCTTGGCCGGCACAGGGGGAGACTATGAGCAGTACTTC
v_call: TRBV5-1
d_call: TRBD1
j_call: TRBJ2-7
clone_size: .

cdr3_aa: CASSPGQSNEKLFF
cdr3_nt: TGTGCCAGCAGCCCCGGACAGAGTAATGAAAAACTGTTTTTT
v_call: TRBV3-1/TRBV3-2
d_call: .
j_call: TRBJ1-4
clone_size: .

cdr3_aa: CATSDSLAGINEQFF
cdr3_nt: TGTGCCACCAGTGACTCCCTAGCGGGGATAAATGAGCAGTTCTTC
v_call: TRBV24-1
d_call: TRBD2
j_call: TRBJ2-1
clone_size: .

cdr3_aa: CASSVRGLGTQYF
cdr3_nt: TGTGCCAGCAGCGTACGGGGGTTGGGTACGCAGTATTTT
v_call: TRBV9
d_call: .
j_call: TRBJ2-3
clone_size: .

cdr3_aa: CASSWTGSTDTQYF
cdr3_nt: TGTGCCAGCAGCTGGACAGGTAGCACAGATACGCAGTATTTT
v_call: TRBV28
d_call: TRBD1
j_call: TRBJ2-3
clone_size: .

cdr3_aa: CASSSGLAGQETQYF
cdr3_nt: TGCGCCAGCAGCTCCGGACTTGCGGGGCAAGAGACCCAGTACTTC
v_call: TRBV5-1
d_call: .
j_call: TRBJ2-5
clone_size: .

cdr3_aa: CASRSRLAGYNEQFF
cdr3_nt: TGTGCCAGCAGGTCTCGCCTAGCGGGCTACAATGAGCAGTTCTTC
v_call: TRBV28
d_call: TRBD2
j_call: TRBJ2-1
clone_size: .

cdr3_aa: CASNRRGRTYNEQFF
cdr3_nt: TGTGCCAGCAACCGACGGGGGAGAACTTACAATGAGCAGTTCTTC
v_call: TRBV6-5
d_call: .
j_call: TRBJ2-1
clone_size: .

cdr3_aa: CSPSSGTRVLF
cdr3_nt: TGCAGTCCATCATCCGGGACTAGGGTGCTCTTC
v_call: TRBV20-1
d_call: TRBD2
j_call: TRBJ2-1
clone_size: .

cdr3_aa: CSASWQAREAFF
cdr3_nt: TGCAGTGCTAGTTGGCAGGCCCGTGAAGCTTTCTTT
v_call: TRBV20-1
d_call: .
j_call: TRBJ1-1
clone_size: .

cdr3_aa: CASSYGPGGYEQYF
cdr3_nt: TGTGCCAGCAGTTACGGCCCCGGAGGCTACGAGCAGTACTTC
v_call: TRBV6-2/TRBV6-3
d_call: .
j_call: TRBJ2-7
clone_size: .

cdr3_aa: CASSAGLLVTSGREGESYEQYF
cdr3_nt: TGTGCCAGCAGTGCGGGGTTACTTGTCACTAGCGGGAGGGAGGGCGAATCCTACGAGCAGTACTTC
v_call: TRBV2
d_call: TRBD2
j_call: TRBJ2-7
clone_size: .

cdr3_aa: CASSPPSEFYGYTF
cdr3_nt: TGTGCCAGCTCACCACCGTCGGAGTTCTATGGCTACACCTTC
v_call: TRBV18
d_call: .
j_call: TRBJ1-2
clone_size: .

cdr3_aa: CASSSDRGQETQYF
cdr3_nt: TGTGCTAGCAGTTCTGACAGGGGCCAAGAGACCCAGTACTTC
v_call: TRBV7-7
d_call: TRBD1
j_call: TRBJ2-5
clone_size: many

cdr3_aa: CASSPPGASTNEKLFF
cdr3_nt: TGTGCCAGCAGCCCGCCGGGAGCTTCAACTAATGAAAAACTGTTTTTT
v_call: TRBV5-6
d_call: .
j_call: TRBJ1-4
clone_size: .

cdr3_aa: CASSRDSIVRELFF
cdr3_nt: TGTGCCAGCAGCCGGGACTCAATCGTCCGGGAGCTGTTTTTT
v_call: TRBV6-2/TRBV6-3
d_call: .
j_call: TRBJ2-2
clone_size: .

cdr3_aa: CASSYEGTNTQYF
cdr3_nt: TGTGCCAGCAGTTACGAGGGAACGAATACGCAGTATTTT
v_call: TRBV6-2/TRBV6-3
d_call: .
j_call: TRBJ2-3
clone_size: .

cdr3_aa: CASSPRTGGLDTEAFF
cdr3_nt: TGTGCCAGTAGTCCCAGGACAGGGGGTCTAGACACTGAAGCTTTCTTT
v_call: TRBV19
d_call: TRBD1
j_call: TRBJ1-1
clone_size: .

cdr3_aa: CASSDQRGGRETQYF
cdr3_nt: TGCGCCAGCAGCGATCAGCGGGGGGGCCGTGAGACCCAGTACTTC
v_call: TRBV5-1
d_call: TRBD2
j_call: TRBJ2-5
clone_size: .

cdr3_aa: CASSQDFSGGSTDTQYF
cdr3_nt: TGCGCCAGCAGCCAAGATTTCAGCGGGGGGAGCACAGATACGCAGTATTTT
v_call: TRBV4-1
d_call: TRBD2
j_call: TRBJ2-3
clone_size: .

cdr3_aa: CASSIIREQFF
cdr3_nt: TGTGCCAGCAGTATTATCAGGGAGCAGTTCTTC
v_call: TRBV2
d_call: .
j_call: TRBJ2-1
clone_size: .

cdr3_aa: CASRPDRVATPPHF
cdr3_nt: TGTGCCAGCAGGCCCGACAGAGTCGCAACACCGCCGCATTTT
v_call: TRBV6-6
d_call: .
j_call: TRBJ1-3
clone_size: .

cdr3_aa: CASSRVAGGEQYF
cdr3_nt: TGTGCCAGCAGCCGAGTAGCGGGAGGGGAGCAGTACTTC
v_call: TRBV11-3
d_call: TRBD2
j_call: TRBJ2-7
clone_size: .

cdr3_aa: CASSRLAGGNQETQYF
cdr3_nt: TGTGCCAGCAGCCGACTAGCGGGAGGGAACCAAGAGACCCAGTACTTC
v_call: TRBV6-2/TRBV6-3
d_call: TRBD2
j_call: TRBJ2-5
clone_size: .

cdr3_aa: CASRQQGQGYNEQFF
cdr3_nt: TGTGCCAGCAGGCAGCAGGGACAGGGTTACAATGAGCAGTTCTTC
v_call: TRBV14
d_call: TRBD1
j_call: TRBJ2-1
clone_size: few

cdr3_aa: CASSATGFSTDTQYF
cdr3_nt: TGTGCCAGCAGCGCTACAGGGTTTAGCACAGATACGCAGTATTTT
v_call: TRBV11-2
d_call: .
j_call: TRBJ2-3
clone_size: .

cdr3_aa: CASSTTRDSLVRTNEKLFF
cdr3_nt: TGTGCCAGCAGCACAACCCGGGACAGCCTTGTCCGAACTAATGAAAAACTGTTTTTT
v_call: TRBV21-1
d_call: .
j_call: TRBJ1-4
clone_size: .

cdr3_aa: CASTSRAGRHGYTF
cdr3_nt: TGTGCCAGCACCTCCCGCGCGGGGCGCCATGGCTACACCTTC
v_call: TRBV6-5
d_call: .
j_call: TRBJ1-2
clone_size: .

cdr3_aa: CASSLLRRETQYF
cdr3_nt: TGTGCCAGCAGTTTATTGCGGAGGGAGACCCAGTACTTC
v_call: TRBV12-3/TRBV12-4
d_call: .
j_call: TRBJ2-5
clone_size: .

cdr3_aa: CASSLDEPGYGYTF
cdr3_nt: TGCGCCAGCAGCTTGGATGAGCCCGGCTATGGCTACACCTTC
v_call: TRBV5-1
d_call: .
j_call: TRBJ1-2
clone_size: few

cdr3_aa: CASSPSRVGKAFF
cdr3_nt: TGTGCCAGCAGCCCTTCGAGGGTGGGTAAAGCTTTCTTT
v_call: TRBV27
d_call: .
j_call: TRBJ1-1
clone_size: .

cdr3_aa: CAWSVGPRLGLTDEQFF
cdr3_nt: TGTGCCTGGAGTGTAGGCCCCCGACTAGGCTTGACCGATGAGCAGTTCTTC
v_call: TRBV30
d_call: .
j_call: TRBJ2-1
clone_size: few

cdr3_aa: CASSLGARGFNQPQHF
cdr3_nt: TGTGCCAGCAGCTTAGGGGCCAGGGGGTTCAATCAGCCCCAGCATTTT
v_call: TRBV7-2
d_call: TRBD1
j_call: TRBJ1-5
clone_size: .

cdr3_aa: CASSLARGEQFF
cdr3_nt: TGCGCCAGCAGCTTGGCCAGGGGGGAGCAGTTCTTC
v_call: TRBV5-1
d_call: TRBD1
j_call: TRBJ2-1
clone_size: .

cdr3_aa: CASSIELLNEKLFF
cdr3_nt: TGTGCCAGTAGTATAGAACTGCTTAATGAAAAACTGTTTTTT
v_call: TRBV19
d_call: .
j_call: TRBJ1-4
clone_size: .

cdr3_aa: CASSLGVGSGEQYF
cdr3_nt: TGTGCCAGCAGCTTAGGGGTGGGTTCGGGGGAGCAGTACTTC
v_call: TRBV7-2
d_call: .
j_call: TRBJ2-7
clone_size: .

cdr3_aa: CASSSGLSYEQYF
cdr3_nt: TGTGCCAGCAGCAGCGGGCTCTCCTACGAGCAGTACTTC
v_call: TRBV11-1
d_call: .
j_call: TRBJ2-7
clone_size: .